These 18 T cell receptor beta chains originate from one sample sequenced in a study of vaccination and CD4 T cells after COVID-19. Cultured CD4+ T cell DNA was sequenced using the Oncomine TCR Beta short-read assay. TCRdb recomputed calls from the PCR reads with MiXCR, one row per CDR3 protein. The sample carries 10,000 to 15,000 distinct CDR3 sequences, roughly 60% recorded once. Treatment denoted: approximately 9-day PBMC culture with coronavirus spike peptide pools or control peptides (ViraFEST assay). These receptors are not linked to any known antigen. Sequenced: CD4+ T cells from blood, cultured in vitro. These receptors all come from a human donor who had recovered from COVID-19.

This clonotype has only one observation. The V and J genes are TRBV7-3 and TRBJ1-1; D possibly corresponds to TRBD1 (6 bases). Trimming left V 5 bases short and J 2 bases short, with 12 bases between. CDR1 is SGHTA and CDR2 is FQGTGA in the germline V gene. The CDR3 covers 14 residues. The DNA of the CDR3 is TGTGCCAGCAGCCACGGAGGGGGAAACACTGAAGCTTTCTTT. This codes for CASSHGGGNTEAFF.

This sequence joins TRBV9 and TRBJ2-6; 7 positions agree with TRBD2. V lost 0 bases and J lost 2; bases outside the gene matches: 8. Germline CDR1 reads SGDLS; CDR2 reads YYNGEE. The CDR3 loop spans 18 amino acids. The CDR3 here is CASSVAGEGLAGANVLTF. The CDR3, as DNA: TGTGCCAGCAGCGTAGCTGGGGAGGGGTTGGCTGGGGCCAACGTCCTGACTTTC.

This rearrangement joins TRBV7-9 to TRBJ1-4; D is uncertain. The CDR3 contains 16 residues. CDR1 and CDR2 (germline): SEHNR, FQNEAQ (reference sequence). Trimming left V 2 bases short and J 0 bases short, with 10 bases between. CDR3: CASSLTTHPTNEKLFF. The CDR3 DNA is TGTGCCAGCAGCTTAACGACGCACCCAACTAATGAAAAACTGTTTTTT.

Concerning this clonotype: An end of the junction differs from the germline gene, which may be a read error. The chain has TRBV19 and TRBJ2-7; D not certain. Germline V gene lookup returns CDR1 LNHDA and CDR2 SQIVND (reference sequence). The CDR3 consists of 13 residues. The CDR3 spells CASSIAPSHEQYF. Here the CDR3 DNA reads TGTGCCAGTAGTATAGCCCCCTCCCACGAGCAGTACTTC.

This chain connects TRBV6-5 to TRBJ2-5; D not certain. The CDR3 contains 11 residues. V lost 2 bases to trimming and J lost 2 bases, with 0 bases between them. CDR1 MNHEY and CDR2 SVGAGI come from the germline V gene. The CDR3 loop is CASSYQETQYF. Here the CDR3 DNA reads TGTGCCAGCAGTTACCAAGAGACCCAGTACTTC.

This chain uses TRBV19 with TRBJ1-5; D gene uncertain. Trimming took off 1 base at V and 8 bases at J, with 9 bases between the two ends. The CDR3 has 13 residues. The germline V gene encodes CDR1 LNHDA and CDR2 SQIVND (reference sequence). Here the CDR3 reads CASSIGIREPQHF. CDR3 nucleotide sequence: TGTGCCAGTAGTATAGGGATTCGGGAGCCCCAGCATTTT.

This CDR3 is CASSLVGRENEQFF. The CDR3 nucleotides read TGTGCCAGCAGCTTAGTCGGGCGGGAGAATGAGCAGTTCTTC. The chain is built from TRBV7-2 and TRBJ2-1; 7 positions agree with TRBD2. Germline CDR1 reads SGHTA; CDR2 reads FQGNSA. The CDR3 extends over 14 amino acids. Germline trimming cut 1 base from V and 7 bases from J; bases unmatched to any gene: 4.

This chain links TRBV6-2 or TRBV6-3 with TRBJ2-5; D not resolved. Germline V gene data show CDR1 as MNHEY and CDR2 as SVGEGT. The CDR3 consists of 13 residues. Trimming removed 6 bases from V and 3 bases from J, with 11 bases in between. CDR3 DNA sequence: TGTGCCAGCAGGGGGTGGTCCGAAGAGACCCAGTACTTC. This sequence encodes CASRGWSEETQYF.

The sample holds a few counts of this clonotype. This chain connects TRBV7-2 to TRBJ1-6; D is undetermined. The CDR3 contains 15 residues. CDR1 and CDR2 from the germline V gene are SGHTA and FQGNSA. V was trimmed by 1 base and J by 10 bases, leaving 14 bases between them. The CDR3 is CASSLEGGRVSPLHF. The CDR3 region has the DNA TGTGCCAGCAGCTTAGAGGGTGGGCGGGTCTCACCCCTCCACTTT.

The rearrangement links TRBV7-2 to TRBJ1-4, with D maybe TRBD1 (6 bases). Trimming pared 2 bases from V and 4 bases from J, leaving 11 bases between. The CDR3 spans 15 residues. Looked up from germline, CDR1 is SGHTA and CDR2 is FQGNSA. The CDR3 DNA is TGTGCCAGCAGCTTAAGGGGGATGGGTAATGAAAAACTGTTTTTT. This translates into CASSLRGMGNEKLFF.

The chain employs TRBV20-1 and TRBJ1-4, with 12 positions matching TRBD1. This CDR3 is 17 amino acids long. V trimming: 1 base; J trimming: 5 bases; junction bases outside the gene matches: 8. Germline V CDR1 and CDR2: DFQATT, SNEGSKA (reference sequence). The CDR3 sequence: CSARVAGQGARNEKLFF. The CDR3 nucleotides are TGCAGTGCTAGAGTCGCGGGACAGGGGGCGAGAAATGAAAAACTGTTTTTT.

J is TRBJ1-2 and V is TRBV20-1; the D gene is possibly TRBD1 (5 bases). CDR1 and CDR2 from the germline V gene are DFQATT and SNEGSKA (reference sequence). This CDR3 has 14 amino acids. The V end was cut by 1 base, the J end by 8 bases, with 17 bases between. CDR3 region: CSARGDGSRTGYTF. As DNA, the CDR3 is TGCAGTGCTAGAGGGGACGGATCCCGGACGGGCTACACCTTC.

A single count supports this clonotype. The genes are TRBV24-1 and TRBJ2-6; D ambiguous. CDR3 length equals 13 residues. Between the trimmed V and J ends, which lost 6 bases and 4 bases, there was a span of 6 bases. Germline loops: CDR1 KGHDR, CDR2 SFDVKD. The CDR3 DNA is TGTGCCACCAGTCGTTCAGGGGCCAACGTCCTGACTTTC. Translating gives CATSRSGANVLTF.

This clonotype was seen a few times. The chain uses TRBV20-1 and TRBJ1-1; D perhaps matches TRBD1 (5 bases). Germline V gene sequence: CDR1 DFQATT, CDR2 SNEGSKA (reference sequence). The CDR3 spans 13 residues. V was pared by 4 bases and J by 6 bases, with 15 bases between. CDR3 loop: CSANPGAQPEAFF. CDR3 sequence (DNA): TGCAGTGCTAACCCCGGGGCACAGCCTGAAGCTTTCTTT.

This chain uses TRBV15 with TRBJ1-1; perhaps TRBD1 as D (5 bases). Germline values: CDR1 LNHNV, CDR2 YYDKDF (reference sequence). V was pared by 4 bases and J by 1 base, with 10 bases between. This CDR3 spans 14 amino acids. CDR3 in amino acids: CATSIDSPNTEAFF. Written as DNA, the CDR3 is TGTGCCACCAGCATTGACAGTCCGAACACTGAAGCTTTCTTT.

J is TRBJ2-2 and V is TRBV20-1; 8 bases are shared with TRBD2. This CDR3 spans 14 amino acids. CDR1 is DFQATT, CDR2 SNEGSKA, per germline (reference sequence). Trimming at V came to 6 bases and at J to 1 base, leaving 4 bases not matched to a gene. The CDR3 protein is CSARTSQNTGELFF. In DNA, the CDR3 is TGCAGTGCGAGGACTAGCCAGAACACCGGGGAGCTGTTTTTT.

The chain joins TRBV7-2 to TRBJ2-2, with 7 nucleotides matching TRBD2. V lost 5 bases, J lost 0 bases, and 6 bases stayed unmatched. The CDR3 has 16 residues. The germline CDR1 and CDR2 sequences are SGHTA and FQGNSA. The CDR3 loop is CASSLQLAANTGELFF. Here the CDR3 DNA reads TGTGCCAGCAGCCTCCAGCTAGCGGCGAACACCGGGGAGCTGTTTTTT.

The rearrangement links TRBV6-2 or TRBV6-3 to TRBJ2-7; D may match TRBD1 or TRBD2 (5 bases each). The CDR3 is made up of 14 amino acids. Germline V gives CDR1 MNHEY, CDR2 SVGEGT. V shed 6 bases and J shed 2 bases, with 14 bases lying between them. CDR3 in amino acids: CASSPGDGTYEQYF. The DNA of the CDR3 is TGTGCCAGCAGCCCCGGGGACGGTACCTACGAGCAGTACTTC.